The text below deals with one T cell receptor (beta chain). This entry belongs to a study of cytotoxic CD8 clonotypes in ibrutinib-treated CLL. Germline trimming cut 7 bases from V and 6 bases from J; bases unmatched to any gene: 10. The CDR3 runs 13 residues. Germline CDR1 is SQVTM and CDR2 is ANQGSEA. Method: immunoSEQ multiplex PCR; TCRdb's copy keeps in-frame clones and lacks some. The table lists about 92,000 clones, 70% to 80% of them singletons. The sequence derives from a human donor with chronic lymphocytic leukemia. V gene TRBV29-1 combines with J gene TRBJ2-7; 9 nucleotides match TRBD1. This sample comprised PBMCs, obtained after 24 months of ibrutinib treatment. The CDR3 protein is CSAGGDRVGEQYF. For the CDR3, the DNA is TGCAGCGCCGGCGGGGACAGGGTAGGCGAGCAGTACTTC.